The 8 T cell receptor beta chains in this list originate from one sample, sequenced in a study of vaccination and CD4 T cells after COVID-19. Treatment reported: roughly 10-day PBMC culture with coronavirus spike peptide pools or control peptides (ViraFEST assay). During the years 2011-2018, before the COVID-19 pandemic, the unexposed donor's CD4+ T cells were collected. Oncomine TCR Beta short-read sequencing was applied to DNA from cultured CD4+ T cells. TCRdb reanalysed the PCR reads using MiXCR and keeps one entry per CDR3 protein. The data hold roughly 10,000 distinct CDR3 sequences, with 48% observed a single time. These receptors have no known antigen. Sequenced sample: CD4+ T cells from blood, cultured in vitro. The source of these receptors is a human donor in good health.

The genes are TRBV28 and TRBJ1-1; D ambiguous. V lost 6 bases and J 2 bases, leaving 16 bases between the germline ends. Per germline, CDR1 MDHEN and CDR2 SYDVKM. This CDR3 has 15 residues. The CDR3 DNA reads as TGTGCCAGCAGCGGCTTTGTCCGCCCAAACACTGAAGCTTTCTTT. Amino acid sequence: CASSGFVRPNTEAFF.

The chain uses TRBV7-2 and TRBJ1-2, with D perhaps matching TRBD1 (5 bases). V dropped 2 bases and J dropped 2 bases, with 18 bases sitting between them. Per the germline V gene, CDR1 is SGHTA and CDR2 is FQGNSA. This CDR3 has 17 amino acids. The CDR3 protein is CASSLSPGTPPNYGYTF. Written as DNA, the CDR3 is TGTGCCAGCAGCTTATCCCCCGGGACCCCCCCCAACTATGGCTACACCTTC.

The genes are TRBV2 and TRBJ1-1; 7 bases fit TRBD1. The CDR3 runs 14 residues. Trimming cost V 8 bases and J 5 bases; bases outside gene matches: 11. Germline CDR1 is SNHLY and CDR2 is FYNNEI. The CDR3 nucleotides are TGTGCCAGCTCCGAGGGACAGCGGGAGACTGAAGCTTTCTTT. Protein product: CASSEGQRETEAFF.

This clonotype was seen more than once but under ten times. CDR3 sequence: CATKRESQETQYF. In DNA, the CDR3 is TGTGCCACCAAGAGGGAGTCACAAGAGACCCAGTACTTC. The chain combines TRBV2 with TRBJ2-5, with a weak D call TRBD2 (5 bases). With 10 bases removed from V and 2 bases from J, the gap between germline ends came to 14 bases. The CDR3 has 13 amino acids. In germline, CDR1 is SNHLY, CDR2 FYNNEI.

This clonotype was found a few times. CDR3 nucleotide sequence: TGTGCCAGCAGCTTGAGGTGGGGGGGGAACACTGAAGCTTTCTTT. Its protein is CASSLRWGGNTEAFF. V is TRBV5-4 and J is TRBJ1-1; possibly TRBD1 for D (5 bases). CDR1 SGHNT and CDR2 YYREEE come from the germline V gene (reference sequence). The CDR3 is made up of 15 amino acids. Trimming took off 1 base at V and 1 base at J, with 11 bases between the two ends.

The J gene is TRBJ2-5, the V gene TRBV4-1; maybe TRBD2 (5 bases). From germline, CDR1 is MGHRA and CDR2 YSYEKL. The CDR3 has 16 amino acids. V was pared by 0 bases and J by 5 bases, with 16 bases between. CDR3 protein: CASSQEFREPPETQYF. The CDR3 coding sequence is TGCGCCAGCAGCCAAGAATTCCGGGAACCCCCGGAGACCCAGTACTTC.

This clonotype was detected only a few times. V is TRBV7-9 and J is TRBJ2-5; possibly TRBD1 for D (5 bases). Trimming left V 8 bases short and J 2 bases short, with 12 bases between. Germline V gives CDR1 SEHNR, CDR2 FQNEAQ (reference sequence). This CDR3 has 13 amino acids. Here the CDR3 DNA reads TGTGCCAGCGCCCAGGGCAGACAAGAGACCCAGTACTTC. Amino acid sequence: CASAQGRQETQYF.

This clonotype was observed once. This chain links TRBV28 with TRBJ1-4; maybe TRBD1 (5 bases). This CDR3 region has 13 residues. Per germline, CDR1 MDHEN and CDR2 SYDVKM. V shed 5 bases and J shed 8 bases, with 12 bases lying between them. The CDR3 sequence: CASSPPGLEKLFF. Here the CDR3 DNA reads TGTGCCAGCAGTCCCCCGGGGCTCGAAAAACTGTTTTTT.